This TCR beta chain was sequenced during a study of blood T cell repertoires in COVID-19. Study-level background: PBMCs, B-cell-depleted T cells, or T cells provided the cDNA or gDNA that made up the material.

The CDR3 has 17 residues. Germline CDR1 SEHNR, CDR2 FQNEAQ (reference sequence). V was pared by 1 base and J by 2 bases, with 3 bases of the junction left unmatched. In the original workflow: Reference gene primer amplification gave nucleated cell count estimates. The table came from immunoSEQ multiplex PCR; TCRdb's copy has only in-frame clones and leaves some out. V and J calls plus clone size are reproduced from that table; the DNA served to infer D and trimming. The repertoire holds roughly 81,000 clones, around 90% seen once, with about 5% in the top ten. The TCR originated in a man in his forties with acute or convalescent COVID-19. V is TRBV7-9 and J is TRBJ2-3; 13 nucleotides line up with TRBD2. The sequencing sample was made of peripheral blood. The CDR3 DNA is TGTGCCAGCAGCTTAGGGACTAGCGGGAGTACCACAGATACGCAGTATTTT. It is translated as CASSLGTSGSTTDTQYF.